This record concerns one T cell receptor beta chain sequence. Profiling relied on immunoSEQ multiplex PCR, and the TCRdb table lists in-frame clones only, not all of them. The data contain about 36,000 clones, approximately 93% of them singletons. The data stem from a study of T cell changes during pregnancy in multiple sclerosis. Sample: CD4+ T cells from peripheral blood mononuclear cells, taken in the first trimester of pregnancy. The clonotype was recovered from a female donor with multiple sclerosis, enrolled in a pregnancy study.

CDR3 residues: CASSLVRGLNTGELFF. CDR3 nucleotides: TGTGCCAGCAGTTTAGTAAGGGGGCTGAACACCGGGGAGCTGTTTTTT. The chain joins TRBV28 to TRBJ2-2; TRBD1 aligns across 7 bases. The germline V gene has CDR1 MDHEN and CDR2 SYDVKM. The CDR3 contains 16 residues. V lost 2 bases and J lost 1; bases outside the gene matches: 4.